This T cell receptor (beta chain) was captured in a study of shared clonotypes between healthy human individuals. Study-wide findings and caveats: The generation probabilities recorded for non-shared clonotypes fell below those of clonotypes shared by all four donors.

The V gene's germline CDR1 is SGHTA and CDR2 FQGTGA. The V and J ends lost 2 bases and 6 bases respectively, with 7 bases between them. The CDR3 is 13 residues long. Donors, healthy HIV-negative adults, lacked recent acute infections or vaccinations. About this clone: Its matching antigen is unknown. The same CDR3 arises from other DNA sequences in this sample as well.

The authors loaded around 200 ng DNA, tens of thousands of T cell genomes, into sorted-subset replicate PCRs. In the original processing: ImmunoSEQ only sent back junction sequences with no quality scores, so filtering was done differently. Produced via immunoSEQ multiplex PCR; TCRdb's table is partial and in-frame only. The V and J calls and the clone size are those of that table, but D and trimming were determined from the DNA. The profile shows some 2,500,000 clones, roughly 93% of them singletons. The receptor was derived from a man aged 18 to 35 in good health. Some clones in this sample may be carry-over from other donors' samples. The sample was naive CD4+ T cells from PBMCs. Subset reported: CD45RA+ positively selected. The chain uses TRBV7-3 and TRBJ2-2; unclear D gene. CDR3 DNA sequence: TGTGCCAGCAGCTTAGTGGGCTCCGGGGAGCTGTTTTTT. This sequence encodes CASSLVGSGELFF.